This T cell receptor beta chain appears in the sequencing data of a study of T cell responses to AZD1222 COVID-19 vaccine (dated by TCRdb to the early 2020s). Regarding the study in general: AZD1222 recipients whose second dose came at about 4 weeks and those whose second dose came at about 12 weeks were combined into one group, since spike-specific TCR depth and breadth did not differ between the two schedules. A total of 233 trial participants underwent TCR sequencing, of whom some 200 had received two doses of AZD1222 and about 26 had received two doses of the MenACWY control vaccine. Enrollment into the trials was organized by age into subgroups of 18-55, 56-69 and 70-plus years, and those subgroups contained roughly 150, 30 and 60 TCR-sequenced participants, respectively. Overall results and qualifications from the work: Most participants were white British and females outnumbered males, and the authors suggested that clonal diversity may have been underestimated. No day 14 peak-response samples were available, so repertoires were characterized only after the peak T cell response. The 56-69-year group was small, and its depth increase did not reach significance, likely because of low power. After two AZD1222 doses, both the breadth and the depth of spike-specific TCRs were significantly higher than at day 0 and than in MenACWY recipients. Vaccine-associated CD4 TCRs spanned the whole spike protein, with dominant responses in regions 160-218 and 743-854. Only five to seven AZD1222 recipients were SARS-CoV-2 seropositive at baseline, limiting conclusions about previously exposed vaccinees. Reportedly, almost half of the unique spike-specific TCRs recognized epitopes lying outside the regions that are mutated in the B.1.351 and B.1.1.7 variants.

As to this clone: Its antigen is unknown. One base away there is no much larger clone; base qualities are not given. Other DNA variants within this sample encode the same CDR3.

Read against the paper, the sample's time point label means: baseline before first vaccination. Vaccinee samples came from UK trials COV001 and COV002, including a single-blind randomized controlled phase 2/3 trial of AZD1222 (ChAdOx1 nCoV-19) in healthy adults. For TCRbeta chain sequencing, PBMC samples were collected from trial participants at day 0 and at day 28 after the second dose. The CDR3 regions of human TCRbeta chains were subjected to immunosequencing. Per the original workflow: TCRs in the repertoires were compared against a reference library of SARS-CoV-2-specific TCRs that had been generated with the MIRA antigen-specificity platform. Breadth meant the fraction of unique TCRs that were SARS-CoV-2-associated, whereas depth meant the fraction of total T cells that were SARS-CoV-2-associated. Using the MIRA data, every spike-specific TCR was mapped to the spike region that the TCR reacted to and assigned to either a CD4 or a CD8 class. Log10-transformed breadth and depth values were compared by one-way ANOVA with Sidak's multiple comparisons tests. Here the immuneACCESS table is served through TCRdb, limited to in-frame sequences with V and J called. Missing clones are a known gap in these copies; in checked studies unresolved V genes cover under half, and the rest lacks a known reason. Clone size and the V and J calls come from that table; the DNA yielded D and trimming. For this sample there are about 57,000 clones; 86% appear just once. Roughly a sixth of the sample is taken by the ten largest.

V is shortened by 3 bases, J by 0 bases, and the region joining them spans 3 bases. Via the germline V gene (reference sequence), CDR1 is MNHEY and CDR2 SMNVEV. Including cysteine and phenylalanine, the CDR3 has 14 amino acids. Only the CDR3 region is kept as DNA, spanning 42 bases read in frame from base 1. The input for sequencing was peripheral blood, taken on day 0 of AZD1222 vaccination. The TCR originated in an adult in good health. The chain couples TRBV27 to TRBJ1-6, with no confidently assigned D gene. At the DNA level, the sequence is TGTGCCAGCAGTTTGAGCTCCTATAATTCACCCCTCCACTTT. The translation is CASSLSSYNSPLHF.